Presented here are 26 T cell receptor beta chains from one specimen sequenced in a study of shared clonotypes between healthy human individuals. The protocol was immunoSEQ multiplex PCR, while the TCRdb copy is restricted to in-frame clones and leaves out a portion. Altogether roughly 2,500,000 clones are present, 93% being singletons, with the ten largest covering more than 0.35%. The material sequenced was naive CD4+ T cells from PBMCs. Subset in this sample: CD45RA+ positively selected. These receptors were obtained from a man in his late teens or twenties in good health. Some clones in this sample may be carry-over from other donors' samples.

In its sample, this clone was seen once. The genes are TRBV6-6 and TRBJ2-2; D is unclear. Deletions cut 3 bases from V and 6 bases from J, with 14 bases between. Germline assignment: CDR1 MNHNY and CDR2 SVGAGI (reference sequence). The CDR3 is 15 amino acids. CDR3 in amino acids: CASSYKGLRSGELFF. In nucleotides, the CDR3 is TGTGCCAGCAGTTATAAGGGTCTGCGGTCCGGGGAGCTGTTTTTT.

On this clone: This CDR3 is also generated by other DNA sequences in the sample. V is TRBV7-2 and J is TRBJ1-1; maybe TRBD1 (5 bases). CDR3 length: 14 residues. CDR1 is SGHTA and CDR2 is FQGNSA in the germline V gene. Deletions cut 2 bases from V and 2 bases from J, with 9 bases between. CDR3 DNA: TGTGCCAGCAGCTTATTCGGGGGAAACACTGAAGCTTTCTTT. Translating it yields CASSLFGGNTEAFF.

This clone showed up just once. CDR3 protein: CASSHASSGNYEQYF. The CDR3 DNA reads TGTGCCAGCAGCCACGCCTCTAGCGGGAACTACGAGCAGTACTTC. This chain joins TRBV14 and TRBJ2-7, with 9 bases that match TRBD2. The CDR3 is made up of 15 amino acids. The V gene's germline CDR1 is SGHDN and CDR2 FVKESK. Trimming removed 3 bases from V and 3 bases from J; junction bases left unmatched: 6.

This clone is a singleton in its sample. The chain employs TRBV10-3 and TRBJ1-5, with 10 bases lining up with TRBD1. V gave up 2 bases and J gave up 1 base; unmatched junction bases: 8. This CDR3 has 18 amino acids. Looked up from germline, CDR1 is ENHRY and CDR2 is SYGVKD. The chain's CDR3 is CAISEGGQGIYSNQPQHF. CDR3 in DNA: TGTGCCATCAGTGAGGGGGGACAGGGGATATACAGCAATCAGCCCCAGCATTTT.

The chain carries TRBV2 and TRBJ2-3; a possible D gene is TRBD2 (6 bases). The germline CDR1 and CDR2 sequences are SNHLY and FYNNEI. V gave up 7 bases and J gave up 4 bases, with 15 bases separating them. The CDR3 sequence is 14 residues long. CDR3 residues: CASKRDSGSDTQYF. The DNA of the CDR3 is TGTGCCAGCAAAAGGGATAGCGGCTCAGATACGCAGTATTTT.

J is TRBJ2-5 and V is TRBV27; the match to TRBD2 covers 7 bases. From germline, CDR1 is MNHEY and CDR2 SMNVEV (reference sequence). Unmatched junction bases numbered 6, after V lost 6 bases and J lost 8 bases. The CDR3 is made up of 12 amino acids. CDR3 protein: CASRVWGGTQYF. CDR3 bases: TGTGCCAGCAGGGTCTGGGGGGGTACCCAGTACTTC.

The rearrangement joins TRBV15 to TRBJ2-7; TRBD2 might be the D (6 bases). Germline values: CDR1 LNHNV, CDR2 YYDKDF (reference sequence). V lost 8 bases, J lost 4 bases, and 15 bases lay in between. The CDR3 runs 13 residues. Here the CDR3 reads CATSQGGEYEQYF. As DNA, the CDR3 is TGTGCCACCTCGCAAGGCGGGGAGTACGAGCAGTACTTC.

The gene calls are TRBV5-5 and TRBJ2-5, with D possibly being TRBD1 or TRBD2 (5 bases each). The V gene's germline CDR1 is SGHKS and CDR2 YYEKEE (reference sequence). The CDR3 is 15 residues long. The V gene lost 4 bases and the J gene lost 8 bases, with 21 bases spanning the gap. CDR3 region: CASSPPPTGAETQYF. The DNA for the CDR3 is TGTGCCAGCAGCCCGCCCCCCACAGGAGCGGAAACCCAGTACTTC.

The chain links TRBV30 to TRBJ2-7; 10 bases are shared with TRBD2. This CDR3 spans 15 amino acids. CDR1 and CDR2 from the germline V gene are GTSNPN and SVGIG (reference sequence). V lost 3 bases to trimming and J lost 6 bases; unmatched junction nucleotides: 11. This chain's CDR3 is CAWRFSGRARGEQYF. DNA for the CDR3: TGTGCCTGGAGATTCAGCGGGAGGGCCAGAGGCGAGCAGTACTTC.

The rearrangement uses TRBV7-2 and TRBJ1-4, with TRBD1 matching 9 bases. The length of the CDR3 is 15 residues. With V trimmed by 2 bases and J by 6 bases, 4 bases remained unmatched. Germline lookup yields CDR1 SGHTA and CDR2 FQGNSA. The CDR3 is CASSLRGQGDEKLFF. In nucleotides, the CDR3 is TGTGCCAGCAGCTTAAGGGGACAGGGAGATGAAAAACTGTTTTTT.

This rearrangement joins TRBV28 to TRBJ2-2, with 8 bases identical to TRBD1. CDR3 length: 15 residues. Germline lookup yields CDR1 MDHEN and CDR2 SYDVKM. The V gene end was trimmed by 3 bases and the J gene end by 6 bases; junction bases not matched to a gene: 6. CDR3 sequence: CASSFSGGPAGELFF. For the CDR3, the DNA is TGTGCCAGCAGTTTCTCAGGGGGCCCGGCCGGGGAGCTGTTTTTT. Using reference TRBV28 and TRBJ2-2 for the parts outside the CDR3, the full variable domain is DVKVTQSSRYLVKRTGEKVFLECVQDMDHENMFWYRQDPGLGLRLIYFSYDVKMKEKGDIPEGYSVSREKKERFSLILESASTNQTSMYLCASSFSGGPAGELFFGEGSRLTVL.

As DNA, the CDR3 is TGCGCCAGCAGCCAACTCAATTTGAGGGCGGGCCCGTCCTTCCTCTACGAGCAGTACTTC. Amino acid sequence: CASSQLNLRAGPSFLYEQYF. The V gene is TRBV4-3, the J gene TRBJ2-7, with D possibly matching TRBD2 (5 bases). The CDR3 runs to 20 residues. The germline gives CDR1 LGHNA, CDR2 YSLEER. V gave up 2 bases and J gave up 3 bases, with 29 bases separating them.

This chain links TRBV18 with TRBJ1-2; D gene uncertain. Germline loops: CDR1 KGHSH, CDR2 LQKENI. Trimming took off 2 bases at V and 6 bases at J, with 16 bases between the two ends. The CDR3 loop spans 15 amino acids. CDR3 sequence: CASSPNQAGVHGYTF. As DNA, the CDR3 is TGTGCCAGCTCACCAAACCAGGCAGGAGTCCATGGCTACACCTTC.

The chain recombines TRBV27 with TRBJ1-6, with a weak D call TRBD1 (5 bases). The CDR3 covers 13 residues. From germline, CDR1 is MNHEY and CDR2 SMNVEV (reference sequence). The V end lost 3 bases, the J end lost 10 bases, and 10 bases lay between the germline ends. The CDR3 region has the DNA TGTGCCAGCAGTTTCCGGGGGAGATCACCCCTCCACTTT. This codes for CASSFRGRSPLHF.

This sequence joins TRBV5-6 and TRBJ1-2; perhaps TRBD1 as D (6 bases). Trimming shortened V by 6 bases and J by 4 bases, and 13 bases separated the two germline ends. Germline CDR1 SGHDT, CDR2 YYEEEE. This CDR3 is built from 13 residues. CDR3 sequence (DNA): TGTGCCAGCACTAGGGGGGCGACCTATGGCTACACCTTC. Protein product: CASTRGATYGYTF.

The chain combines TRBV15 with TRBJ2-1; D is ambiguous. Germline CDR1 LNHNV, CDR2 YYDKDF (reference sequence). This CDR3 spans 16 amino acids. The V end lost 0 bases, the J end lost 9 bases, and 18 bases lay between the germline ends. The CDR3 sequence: CATSRDLWAGSVEQFF. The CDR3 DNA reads TGTGCCACCAGCAGAGATCTATGGGCCGGGTCCGTTGAGCAGTTCTTC.

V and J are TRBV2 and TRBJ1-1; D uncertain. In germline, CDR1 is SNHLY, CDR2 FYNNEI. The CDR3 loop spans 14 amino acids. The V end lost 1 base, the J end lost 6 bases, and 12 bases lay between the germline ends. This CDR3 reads CASSEESASPEAFF. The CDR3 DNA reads TGTGCCAGCAGTGAAGAGTCGGCCAGCCCTGAAGCTTTCTTT. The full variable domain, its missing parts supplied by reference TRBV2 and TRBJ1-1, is EPEVTQTPSHQVTQMGQEVILRCVPISNHLYFYWYRQILGQKVEFLVSFYNNEISEKSEIFDDQFSVERPDGSNFTLKIRSTKLEDSAMYFCASSEESASPEAFFGQGTRLTVV.

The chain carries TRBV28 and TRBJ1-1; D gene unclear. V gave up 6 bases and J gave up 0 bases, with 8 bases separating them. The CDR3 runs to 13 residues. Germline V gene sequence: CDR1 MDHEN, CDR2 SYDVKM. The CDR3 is CASRWVMNTEAFF. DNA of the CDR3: TGTGCCAGCAGATGGGTTATGAACACTGAAGCTTTCTTT.

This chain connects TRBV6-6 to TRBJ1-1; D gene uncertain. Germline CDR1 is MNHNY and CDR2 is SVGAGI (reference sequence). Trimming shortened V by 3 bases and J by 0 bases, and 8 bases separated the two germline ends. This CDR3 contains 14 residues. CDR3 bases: TGTGCCAGCAGTTATACTTCGGTGAACACTGAAGCTTTCTTT. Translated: CASSYTSVNTEAFF.

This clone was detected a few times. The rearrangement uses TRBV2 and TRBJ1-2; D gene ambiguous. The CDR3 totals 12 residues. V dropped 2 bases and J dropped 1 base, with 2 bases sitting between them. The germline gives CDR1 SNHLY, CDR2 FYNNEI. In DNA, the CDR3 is TGTGCCAGCAGTGAATTTAACTATGGCTACACCTTC. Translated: CASSEFNYGYTF.

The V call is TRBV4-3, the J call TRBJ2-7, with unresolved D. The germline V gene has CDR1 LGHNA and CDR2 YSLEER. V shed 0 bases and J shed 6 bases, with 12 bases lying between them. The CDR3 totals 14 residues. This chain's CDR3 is CASSQELSPPEQYF. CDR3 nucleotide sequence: TGCGCCAGCAGCCAAGAACTCTCCCCGCCCGAGCAGTACTTC.

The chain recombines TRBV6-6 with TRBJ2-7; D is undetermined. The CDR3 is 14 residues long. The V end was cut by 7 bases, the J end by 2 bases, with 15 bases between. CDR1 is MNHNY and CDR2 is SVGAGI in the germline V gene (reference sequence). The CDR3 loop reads CASTLGPFPYEQYF. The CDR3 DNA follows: TGTGCCAGCACCCTCGGGCCCTTCCCCTACGAGCAGTACTTC.

This CDR3 reads CASSPKSTRASGANVLTF. The DNA for the CDR3 is TGTGCCAGCAGCCCAAAAAGTACTAGGGCCTCTGGGGCCAACGTCCTGACTTTC. J is TRBJ2-6 and V is TRBV7-6; tentative D call: TRBD2 (5 bases). Trimming took 5 bases from V and 0 from J, leaving 17 bases between them. The CDR3 contains 18 residues. CDR1 is SGHVS and CDR2 is FNYEAQ in the germline V gene.

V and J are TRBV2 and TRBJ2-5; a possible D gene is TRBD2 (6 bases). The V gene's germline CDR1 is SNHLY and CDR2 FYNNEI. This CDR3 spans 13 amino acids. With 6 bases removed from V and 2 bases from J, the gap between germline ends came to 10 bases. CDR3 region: CASRRGPQETQYF. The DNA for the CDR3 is TGTGCCAGCAGGCGGGGACCACAAGAGACCCAGTACTTC.

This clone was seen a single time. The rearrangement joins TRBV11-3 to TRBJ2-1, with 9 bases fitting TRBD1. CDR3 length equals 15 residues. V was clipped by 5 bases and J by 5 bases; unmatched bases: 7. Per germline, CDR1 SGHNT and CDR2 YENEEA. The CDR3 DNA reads TGTGCCAGCAGCCGCGGACAGGGGACGAACAATGAGCAGTTCTTC. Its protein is CASSRGQGTNNEQFF.

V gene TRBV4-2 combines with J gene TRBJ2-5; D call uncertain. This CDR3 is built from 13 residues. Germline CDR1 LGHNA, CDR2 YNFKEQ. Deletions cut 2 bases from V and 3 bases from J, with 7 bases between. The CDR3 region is CASSQNRKETQYF. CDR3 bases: TGTGCCAGCAGCCAAAACAGAAAAGAGACCCAGTACTTC.